This T cell receptor beta chain emerged from a study of molecular identifiers for immune sequencing clone quantification. Per germline, CDR1 SEHNR and CDR2 FQNEAQ (reference sequence). CDR3 length equals 15 residues. Using 10%, 30% or 50% RNA, naive CD8 libraries were derived from roughly 20,000 to 1,000,000 sorted cells. Generation of bulk TCR libraries relied on previously described methods and listed TCR primers. TCRdb reanalysed the PCR reads using MiXCR and keeps one entry per CDR3 protein. The sample consists of nearly 650,000 distinct CDR3 sequences, around 25% of them appearing once. This clonotype has more than one count but fewer than ten. A junction boundary mismatches the germline segment, possibly from a read error.

The sequenced material came from naive CD8+ T cells from blood, with Jurkat cell RNA spiked in. Subset specified: FACS-sorted CD8+CD4-CCR7+CD45RA+ naive T cells. The sequence was obtained from a human donor in good health. Some libraries in this study had Jurkat cell RNA spiked in. The chain carries TRBV7-9 and TRBJ1-1; unclear D gene. The CDR3, as DNA: TGTGCCAGCAGCTTAGACGAGCTGAAGAACGCTGAAGCTTTCTTT. It specifies CASSLDELKNAEAFF.